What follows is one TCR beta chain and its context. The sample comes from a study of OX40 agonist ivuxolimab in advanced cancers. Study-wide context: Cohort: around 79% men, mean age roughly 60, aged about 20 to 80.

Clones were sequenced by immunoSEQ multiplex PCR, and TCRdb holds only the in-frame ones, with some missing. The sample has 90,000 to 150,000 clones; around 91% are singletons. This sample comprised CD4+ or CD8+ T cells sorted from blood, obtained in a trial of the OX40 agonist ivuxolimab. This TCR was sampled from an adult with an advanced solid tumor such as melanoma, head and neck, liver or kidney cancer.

The CDR3 sequence is CASSGVGLLNEKLFF. CDR3 coding DNA: TGTGCCAGCAGTGGAGTCGGACTGCTTAATGAAAAACTGTTTTTT. This rearrangement joins TRBV7-9 to TRBJ1-4; the D is unclear. Germline lookup yields CDR1 SEHNR and CDR2 FQNEAQ (reference sequence). The CDR3 loop spans 15 amino acids. Trimming left V 6 bases short and J 4 bases short, with 15 bases between.